This entry concerns a single T cell receptor beta chain. The sample belongs to a study of T cell changes during pregnancy in multiple sclerosis. This CDR3 comprises 13 residues. CDR1 SGHNT and CDR2 YYREEE come from the germline V gene (reference sequence). Trimming stripped 0 bases from V and 4 bases from J, with 5 bases between. The table came from immunoSEQ multiplex PCR; TCRdb's copy has only in-frame clones and leaves some out. The sample has roughly 80,000 clones, 93% seen once; the top ten hold approximately 2.5%. The J gene is TRBJ1-3, the V gene TRBV5-4; no clear D. The TCR comes from a female donor with multiple sclerosis, enrolled in a pregnancy study. The sequenced sample was peripheral blood, obtained in the second trimester of pregnancy. The CDR3, as DNA: TGTGCCAGCAGCTTGGTCCCGGGAAACACCATATATTTT. Translation: CASSLVPGNTIYF. Based on the CDR3 plus reference TRBV5-4 and TRBJ1-3, the full variable domain is ETGVTQSPTHLIKTRGQQVTLRCSSQSGHNTVSWYQQALGQGPQFIFQYYREEENGRGNFPPRFSGLQFPNYSSELNVNALELDDSALYLCASSLVPGNTIYFGEGSWLTVV.